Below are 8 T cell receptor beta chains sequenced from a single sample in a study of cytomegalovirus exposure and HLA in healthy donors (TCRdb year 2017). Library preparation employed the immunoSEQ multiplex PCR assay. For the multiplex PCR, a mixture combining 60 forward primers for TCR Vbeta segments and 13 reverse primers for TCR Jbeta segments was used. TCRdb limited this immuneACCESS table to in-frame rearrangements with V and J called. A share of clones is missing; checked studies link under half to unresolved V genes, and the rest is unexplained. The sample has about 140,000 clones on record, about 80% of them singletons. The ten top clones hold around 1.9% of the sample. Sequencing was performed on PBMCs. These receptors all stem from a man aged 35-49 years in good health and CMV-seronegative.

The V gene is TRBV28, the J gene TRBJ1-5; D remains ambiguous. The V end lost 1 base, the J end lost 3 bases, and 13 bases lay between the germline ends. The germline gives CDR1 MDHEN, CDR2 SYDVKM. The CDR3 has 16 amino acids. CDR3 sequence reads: CASSLSVLLPNQPQHF. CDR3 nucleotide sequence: TGTGCCAGCAGTTTATCCGTCCTCCTACCCAATCAGCCCCAGCATTTT.

This CDR3 is CASSLPTTGPLYEQYF. DNA for the CDR3: TGTGCCAGCAGTTTGCCAACGACAGGACCTCTCTACGAGCAGTACTTC. The V call is TRBV28, the J call TRBJ2-7, with D possibly matching TRBD1 (6 bases). CDR1 is MDHEN, CDR2 SYDVKM, per germline. Trimming took off 3 bases at V and 3 bases at J, with 18 bases between the two ends. The CDR3 sequence is 16 residues long.

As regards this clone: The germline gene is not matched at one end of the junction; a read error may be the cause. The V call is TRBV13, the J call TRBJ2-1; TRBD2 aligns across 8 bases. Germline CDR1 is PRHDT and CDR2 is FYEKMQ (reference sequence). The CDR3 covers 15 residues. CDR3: CASSRRGAGYDEQFF. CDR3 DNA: TGTGCCAGCAGCCGGCGGGGGGCGGGCTACGATGAGCAGTTCTTC.

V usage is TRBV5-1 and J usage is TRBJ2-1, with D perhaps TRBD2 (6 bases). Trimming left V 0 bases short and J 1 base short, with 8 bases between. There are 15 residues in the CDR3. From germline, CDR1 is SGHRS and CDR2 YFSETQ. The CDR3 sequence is CASSLDGGSYNEQFF. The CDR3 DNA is TGCGCCAGCAGCTTGGATGGGGGGTCCTACAATGAGCAGTTCTTC.

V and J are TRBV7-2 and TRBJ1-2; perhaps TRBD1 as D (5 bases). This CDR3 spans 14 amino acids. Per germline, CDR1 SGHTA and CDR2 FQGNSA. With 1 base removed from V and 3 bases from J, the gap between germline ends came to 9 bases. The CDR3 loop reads CASSLVGRDYGYTF. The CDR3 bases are TGTGCCAGCAGCTTAGTAGGCAGGGACTATGGCTACACCTTC.

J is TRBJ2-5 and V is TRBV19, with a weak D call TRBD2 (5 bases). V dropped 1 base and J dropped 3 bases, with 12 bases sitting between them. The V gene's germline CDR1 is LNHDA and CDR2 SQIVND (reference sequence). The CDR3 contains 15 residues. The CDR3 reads CASSIGGALEETQYF. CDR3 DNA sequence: TGTGCCAGTAGTATAGGGGGAGCGTTGGAAGAGACCCAGTACTTC.

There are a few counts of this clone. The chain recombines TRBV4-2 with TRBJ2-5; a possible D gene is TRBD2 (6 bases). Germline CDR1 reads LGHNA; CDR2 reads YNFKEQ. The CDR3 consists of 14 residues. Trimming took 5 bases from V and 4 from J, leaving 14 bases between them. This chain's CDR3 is CASSGGTPGETQYF. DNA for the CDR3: TGTGCCAGCAGCGGCGGGACCCCGGGAGAGACCCAGTACTTC.

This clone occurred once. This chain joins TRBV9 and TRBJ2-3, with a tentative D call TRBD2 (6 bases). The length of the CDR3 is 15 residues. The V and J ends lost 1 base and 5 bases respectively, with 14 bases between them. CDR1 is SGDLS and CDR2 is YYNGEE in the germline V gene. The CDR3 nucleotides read TGTGCCAGCAGCGTAAAGGAGGGGTATTTAGATACGCAGTATTTT. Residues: CASSVKEGYLDTQYF.